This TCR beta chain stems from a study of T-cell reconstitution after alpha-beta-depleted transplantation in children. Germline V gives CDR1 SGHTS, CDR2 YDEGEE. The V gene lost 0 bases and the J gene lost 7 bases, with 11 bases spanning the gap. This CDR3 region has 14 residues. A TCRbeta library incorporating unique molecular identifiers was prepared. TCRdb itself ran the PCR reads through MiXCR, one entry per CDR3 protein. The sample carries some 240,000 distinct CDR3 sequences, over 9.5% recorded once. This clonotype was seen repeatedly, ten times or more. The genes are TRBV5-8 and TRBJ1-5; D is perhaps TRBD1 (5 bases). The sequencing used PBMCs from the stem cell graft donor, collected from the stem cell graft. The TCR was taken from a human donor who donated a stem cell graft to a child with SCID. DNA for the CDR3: TGTGCCAGCAGCTTGGAGGAAGGGGTACAGCCCCAGCATTTT. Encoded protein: CASSLEEGVQPQHF.